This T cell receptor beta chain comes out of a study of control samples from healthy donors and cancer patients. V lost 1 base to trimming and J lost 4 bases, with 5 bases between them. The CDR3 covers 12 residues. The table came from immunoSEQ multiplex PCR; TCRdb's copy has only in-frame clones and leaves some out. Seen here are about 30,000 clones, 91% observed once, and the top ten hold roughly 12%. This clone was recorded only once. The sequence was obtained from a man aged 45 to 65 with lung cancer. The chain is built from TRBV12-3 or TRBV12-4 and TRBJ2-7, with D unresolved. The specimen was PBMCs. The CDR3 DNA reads TGTGCCAGCAGTTTAGGGTTTTACGAGCAGTACTTC. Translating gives CASSLGFYEQYF.